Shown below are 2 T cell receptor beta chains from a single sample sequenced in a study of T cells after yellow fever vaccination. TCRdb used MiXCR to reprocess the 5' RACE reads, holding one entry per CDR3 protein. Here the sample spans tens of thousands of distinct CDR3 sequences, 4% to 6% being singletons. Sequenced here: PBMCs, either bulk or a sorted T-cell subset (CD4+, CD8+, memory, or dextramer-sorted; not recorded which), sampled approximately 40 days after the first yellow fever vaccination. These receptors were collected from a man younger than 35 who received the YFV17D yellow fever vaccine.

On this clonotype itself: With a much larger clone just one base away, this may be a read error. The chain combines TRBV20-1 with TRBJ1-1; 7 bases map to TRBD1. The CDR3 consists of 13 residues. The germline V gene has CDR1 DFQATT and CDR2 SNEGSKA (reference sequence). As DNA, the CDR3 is TGCAGTGCTAGAGAGCAGGGGGACACTGGAGCTTTCTTT. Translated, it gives CSAREQGDTGAFF.

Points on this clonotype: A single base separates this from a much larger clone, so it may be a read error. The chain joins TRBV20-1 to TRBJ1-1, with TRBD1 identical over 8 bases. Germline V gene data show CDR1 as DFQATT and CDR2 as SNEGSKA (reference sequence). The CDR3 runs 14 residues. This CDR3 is CCASAGGSSTEAFF. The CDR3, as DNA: TGCTGTGCTAGTGCAGGGGGCTCTTCAACTGAAGCTTTCTTT.